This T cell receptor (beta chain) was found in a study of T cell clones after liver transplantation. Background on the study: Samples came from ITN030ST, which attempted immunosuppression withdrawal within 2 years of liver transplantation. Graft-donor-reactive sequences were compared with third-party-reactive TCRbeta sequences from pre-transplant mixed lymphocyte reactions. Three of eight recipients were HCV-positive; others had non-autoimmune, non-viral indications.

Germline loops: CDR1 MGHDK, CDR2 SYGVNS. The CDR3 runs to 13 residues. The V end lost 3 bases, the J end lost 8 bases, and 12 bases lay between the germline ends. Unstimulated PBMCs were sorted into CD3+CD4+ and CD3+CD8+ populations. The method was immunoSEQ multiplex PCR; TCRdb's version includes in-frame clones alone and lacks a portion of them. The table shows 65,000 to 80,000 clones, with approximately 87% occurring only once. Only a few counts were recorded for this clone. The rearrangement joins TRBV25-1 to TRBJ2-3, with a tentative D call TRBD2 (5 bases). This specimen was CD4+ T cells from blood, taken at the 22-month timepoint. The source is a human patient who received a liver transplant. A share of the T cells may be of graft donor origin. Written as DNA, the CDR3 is TGTGCCAGCAGTGATAGCGATCGGGTTACGCAGTATTTT. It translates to CASSDSDRVTQYF.